Detailed here is one T cell receptor beta chain. Clones were sequenced by immunoSEQ multiplex PCR, and TCRdb holds only the in-frame ones, with some missing. The table has a few million clones, just over 90% seen once. The data are from a study of shared clonotypes between healthy human individuals. About the study: Aged between 18 and 49, the donors were two women and a few men.

V lost 3 bases and J lost 0, with 12 bases in between. CDR3 length equals 16 residues. From germline, CDR1 is SGHRS and CDR2 YFSETQ. All the donors were Caucasian adults who lived in Nashville, Tennessee. This TCR was recovered from a man between 18 and 35 years old in good health. Some clones in this sample may be carry-over from other donors' samples. The J gene is TRBJ1-4, the V gene TRBV5-1; D possibly corresponds to TRBD1 (5 bases). The specimen was naive CD4+ T cells from PBMCs. The subset is: CD45RA+ positively selected. The CDR3 DNA is TGCGCCAGCAGCTATGATACAGGCCCAACTAATGAAAAACTGTTTTTT. Translating gives CASSYDTGPTNEKLFF.